A selection of T cell receptor beta chains follows, all from one sample in a study of human T cells and chemical hapten exposure. MiXCR, run by TCRdb on the RACE reads, gives a single entry per CDR3 protein. In the table there are nearly 95,000 distinct CDR3 sequences, about 10% of which are singletons. The source was whole blood, collected in connection with sensitization to the hapten diphenylcyclopropenone (DPC). The receptors come from a man in his forties with alopecia areata. Some clones in this sample may be carry-over from other donors' samples. Each CDR3 is given with its conserved first and last residue. A D gene is named only where the DNA matches it firmly. The size of a clone is reported for some rows only, either as once, few or many, or as a class for expanded clones.

j_call,v_call,d_call,clone_size,cdr3_aa,cdr3_nt
TRBJ2-6,TRBV28,.,few,CASSLWDNSGANVLTF,TGTGCCAGCAGTTTATGGGACAACTCTGGGGCCAACGTCCTGACTTTC
TRBJ1-1,TRBV5-1,TRBD1,many,CASSSGQGEAFF,TGCGCCAGCAGCTCGGGACAGGGTGAAGCTTTCTTT
TRBJ1-4,TRBV4-3,.,.,CASSQDGRGNEKLFF,TGCGCCAGCAGCCAAGATGGTCGAGGCAACGAAAAACTGTTTTTT
TRBJ2-7,TRBV20-1,TRBD1,few,CSAGPGQGALNSYEQYF,TGCAGTGCTGGTCCGGGACAGGGGGCGCTGAATAGCTACGAGCAGTACTTC
TRBJ1-6,TRBV7-2,TRBD1,.,CASSRDRGPSSYNSPLHF,TGTGCCAGCAGCCGGGACAGGGGGCCCAGCTCCTATAATTCACCCCTCCACTTT
TRBJ2-3,TRBV6-2/TRBV6-3,.,.,CASSWVPDTQYF,TGTGCCAGCAGTTGGGTTCCCGATACGCAGTATTTT
TRBJ1-2,TRBV7-2,TRBD1,many,CASSSHRTGGHYGYTF,TGTGCCAGCAGCTCGCACCGGACAGGGGGGCACTATGGCTACACCTTC
TRBJ2-2,TRBV3-1,.,.,CASSPGGQSTGELFF,TGTGCCAGCAGCCCCGGGGGGCAGTCCACCGGGGAGCTGTTTTTT
TRBJ1-6,TRBV30,.,.,CALRTDDNSPLHF,TGTGCCTTAAGGACGGACGATAATTCACCCCTCCACTTT
TRBJ2-1,TRBV12-3/TRBV12-4,TRBD2,many,CASSLRAGVTYNEQFF,TGTGCCAGCAGTCTAAGAGCGGGAGTAACCTACAATGAGCAGTTCTTC
TRBJ2-1,TRBV9,.,.,CASSVQESGAHNEQFF,TGTGCCAGCAGCGTACAGGAGTCAGGGGCCCACAATGAGCAGTTCTTC
TRBJ2-5,TRBV6-5,.,few,CASSLGPTPQETQYF,TGTGCCAGCAGTCTCGGACCGACCCCGCAAGAGACCCAGTACTTC
TRBJ2-3,TRBV20-1,.,few,CSAAGAPGGTDTQYF,TGCAGTGCCGCTGGGGCCCCCGGCGGCACAGATACGCAGTATTTT
TRBJ1-3,TRBV9,TRBD1,.,CASSVALGTVGNTIYF,TGTGCCAGCAGCGTAGCACTTGGGACAGTAGGAAACACCATATATTTT
TRBJ1-5,TRBV7-2,.,many,CASSYYRGSNQPQHF,TGTGCCAGCAGCTATTATCGGGGAAGCAATCAGCCCCAGCATTTT